The clone carrying this T cell receptor beta chain has ten or more counts. Its matching antigen is unknown. Time point in this sample: newly diagnosed GD, antithyroid drugs for less than 3 months. TCR sequences were obtained from RNA taken from PBMCs. In each case, Graves' disease was diagnosed per American Thyroid Association guidelines. Arm-PCR with iRepertoire HTBI primers amplified the CDR3 regions for these TCR beta libraries. MiXCR, run by TCRdb on the multiplex PCR reads, gives a single entry per CDR3 protein. The sample contains about 430,000 distinct CDR3 sequences, approximately 16% of which appear only once. This CDR3 is built from 15 residues. Looked up from germline, CDR1 is SGHVS and CDR2 is FQNEAQ. V was pared by 5 bases and J by 7 bases, with 9 bases of the junction left unmatched. This sample was taken from a study of regulatory T cells in long-lasting Graves disease. Study conclusions and caveats: Reduced TCR diversity was observed in persistent Graves' patients versus newly diagnosed patients. Among samples with persistent disease, TRBV28, TRBJ1-2 and TRBJ2-5 were favored.

This sample also belongs to another study, concerning T cells in Graves' hyperthyroidism and ophthalmopathy. Per that paper: Most thyroid clonotypes expanded above 0.001 were also detected in blood.

This sequence joins TRBV7-8 and TRBJ2-1; 9 positions agree with TRBD1. This clonotype was sampled from a woman in her thirties or forties with Graves disease. This material consisted of peripheral blood mononuclear cells (PBMCs), taken at new diagnosis, from a patient treated with antithyroid drugs. CDR3 nucleotides: TGTGCCAGCAGCCAACAGGGGGCCTCTAGGAATGAGCAGTTCTTC. Translation: CASSQQGASRNEQFF.